The rows below give T cell receptor beta chains drawn from one sample of a study of OX40 agonist ivuxolimab in advanced cancers. Only in-frame clones appear in the TCRdb table, and some are missing; sequencing was by immunoSEQ multiplex PCR. The sample carries fewer than 35,000 clones, 65% to 75% recorded once. The source material was CD4+ or CD8+ T cells sorted from blood, sampled in a trial of the OX40 agonist ivuxolimab. The receptors were sampled from an adult with an advanced solid tumor such as melanoma, head and neck, liver or kidney cancer. CDR3s include the opening cysteine and the closing phenylalanine or tryptophan. Fields, in order: clone size, V gene, D gene, J gene, CDR3 protein, CDR3 DNA. The D gene is left open where the match is weak. Not every row has a clone size; where given, it reads once, few, many or a size class.

clone size: NA; V gene: TRBV5-1; D gene: TRBD2; J gene: TRBJ2-5; CDR3 protein: CASSTGTGGGQETQYF; CDR3 DNA: TGCGCCAGCAGCACCGGGACTGGCGGGGGGCAAGAGACCCAGTACTTC
clone size: NA; V gene: TRBV19; D gene: TRBD1; J gene: TRBJ1-2; CDR3 protein: CASSFPTGRYGYTF; CDR3 DNA: TGTGCCAGTAGCTTCCCGACAGGGAGGTATGGCTACACCTTC
clone size: NA; V gene: TRBV6-6; D gene: NA; J gene: TRBJ1-1; CDR3 protein: CASSYSGQFNTEAFF; CDR3 DNA: TGTGCCAGCAGTTACTCGGGGCAGTTTAACACTGAAGCTTTCTTT
clone size: NA; V gene: TRBV7-9; D gene: NA; J gene: TRBJ1-3; CDR3 protein: CASSGQGGFGNTIYF; CDR3 DNA: TGTGCCAGCAGCGGTCAGGGTGGGTTTGGAAACACCATATATTTT
clone size: NA; V gene: TRBV7-2; D gene: NA; J gene: TRBJ1-2; CDR3 protein: CASSSATGIVGFGYTF; CDR3 DNA: TGTGCCAGCAGCTCCGCGACCGGGATTGTGGGTTTTGGCTACACCTTC
clone size: NA; V gene: TRBV7-9; D gene: NA; J gene: TRBJ1-1; CDR3 protein: CASSPGGGNAEAFF; CDR3 DNA: TGTGCCAGCAGCCCCGGGGGGGGGAACGCTGAAGCTTTCTTT
clone size: NA; V gene: TRBV18; D gene: NA; J gene: TRBJ2-7; CDR3 protein: CASSPGGQSYEQYF; CDR3 DNA: TGTGCCAGCTCACCGGGCGGGCAGTCCTACGAGCAGTACTTC
clone size: NA; V gene: TRBV6-5; D gene: NA; J gene: TRBJ1-6; CDR3 protein: CASSKLSSYNSPLHF; CDR3 DNA: TGTGCCAGCAGTAAATTAAGCTCCTATAATTCACCCCTCCACTTT
clone size: NA; V gene: TRBV19; D gene: NA; J gene: TRBJ1-2; CDR3 protein: CASSIAANYGYTF; CDR3 DNA: TGTGCCAGTAGTATCGCAGCTAACTATGGCTACACCTTC
clone size: NA; V gene: TRBV18; D gene: NA; J gene: TRBJ1-1; CDR3 protein: CASSPLVDTEAFF; CDR3 DNA: TGTGCCAGCTCACCGCTCGTGGACACTGAAGCTTTCTTT
clone size: NA; V gene: TRBV11-1; D gene: NA; J gene: TRBJ1-2; CDR3 protein: CASSFAGSNGYTF; CDR3 DNA: TGTGCCAGCAGCTTTGCGGGCAGTAATGGCTACACCTTC
clone size: NA; V gene: TRBV18; D gene: NA; J gene: TRBJ1-4; CDR3 protein: CASSPAVINEKLFF; CDR3 DNA: TGTGCCAGCTCACCAGCAGTTATAAATGAAAAACTGTTTTTT
clone size: NA; V gene: TRBV5-1; D gene: TRBD2; J gene: TRBJ2-7; CDR3 protein: CASSLTGLANEQYF; CDR3 DNA: TGCGCCAGCAGCTTGACGGGACTAGCCAACGAGCAGTACTTC
clone size: few; V gene: TRBV27; D gene: NA; J gene: TRBJ1-6; CDR3 protein: CASSPQGAPLHF; CDR3 DNA: TGTGCCAGCAGCCCACAGGGTGCACCCCTCCACTTT
clone size: NA; V gene: TRBV5-1; D gene: TRBD1; J gene: TRBJ2-7; CDR3 protein: CASRFEDRSAYEQYF; CDR3 DNA: TGCGCCAGCCGATTTGAGGACAGGTCAGCCTACGAGCAGTACTTC
clone size: few; V gene: TRBV19; D gene: NA; J gene: TRBJ1-4; CDR3 protein: CASSISGLSNEKLFF; CDR3 DNA: TGTGCCAGTAGTATTTCTGGACTGAGTAATGAAAAACTGTTTTTT
clone size: NA; V gene: TRBV11-3; D gene: NA; J gene: TRBJ1-5; CDR3 protein: CASSFYNQPQHF; CDR3 DNA: TGTGCCAGCAGCTTTTACAATCAGCCCCAGCATTTT
clone size: NA; V gene: TRBV5-6; D gene: NA; J gene: TRBJ1-2; CDR3 protein: CASSLDVGYTF; CDR3 DNA: TGTGCCAGCAGCTTGGATGTGGGCTACACCTTC
clone size: NA; V gene: TRBV6-1; D gene: NA; J gene: TRBJ1-2; CDR3 protein: CATGGGGYTF; CDR3 DNA: TGTGCCACGGGGGGGGGCGGCTACACCTTC
clone size: NA; V gene: TRBV5-1; D gene: NA; J gene: TRBJ2-7; CDR3 protein: CASSLAYGGTAYEQYF; CDR3 DNA: TGCGCCAGCAGCTTGGCCTACGGCGGGACCGCCTACGAGCAGTACTTC
clone size: once; V gene: TRBV5-6; D gene: NA; J gene: TRBJ1-5; CDR3 protein: CASSLGASQPQHF; CDR3 DNA: TGTGCCAGCAGCTTGGGGGCCAGCCAGCCCCAGCATTTT
clone size: NA; V gene: TRBV9; D gene: NA; J gene: TRBJ2-3; CDR3 protein: CASSSTSSLTDTQYF; CDR3 DNA: TGTGCCAGCAGCAGTACCTCTAGCCTCACAGATACGCAGTATTTT
clone size: NA; V gene: TRBV27; D gene: NA; J gene: TRBJ2-1; CDR3 protein: CASSYVNNEQFF; CDR3 DNA: TGTGCCAGCAGTTACGTGAACAATGAGCAGTTCTTC
clone size: NA; V gene: TRBV2; D gene: NA; J gene: TRBJ2-5; CDR3 protein: CASSEDYYQETQYF; CDR3 DNA: TGTGCCAGCAGCGAGGACTACTACCAAGAGACCCAGTACTTC
clone size: medium-sized; V gene: TRBV11-2; D gene: NA; J gene: TRBJ2-7; CDR3 protein: CASSLAGQGGYEQYF; CDR3 DNA: TGTGCCAGCAGCTTAGCAGGGCAGGGTGGGTACGAGCAGTACTTC
clone size: once; V gene: TRBV18; D gene: NA; J gene: TRBJ1-2; CDR3 protein: CASSPLSQGTSNYGYTF; CDR3 DNA: TGTGCCAGCTCACCATTATCGCAAGGAACCTCTAACTATGGCTACACCTTC
clone size: NA; V gene: TRBV5-4; D gene: NA; J gene: TRBJ1-2; CDR3 protein: CASSLDGTGYTF; CDR3 DNA: TGTGCCAGCAGCTTGGATGGGACAGGCTACACCTTC
clone size: NA; V gene: TRBV12-5; D gene: NA; J gene: TRBJ1-2; CDR3 protein: CASGLGGAFGYGYTF; CDR3 DNA: TGTGCTAGTGGTCTGGGGGGAGCCTTCGGCTATGGCTACACCTTC